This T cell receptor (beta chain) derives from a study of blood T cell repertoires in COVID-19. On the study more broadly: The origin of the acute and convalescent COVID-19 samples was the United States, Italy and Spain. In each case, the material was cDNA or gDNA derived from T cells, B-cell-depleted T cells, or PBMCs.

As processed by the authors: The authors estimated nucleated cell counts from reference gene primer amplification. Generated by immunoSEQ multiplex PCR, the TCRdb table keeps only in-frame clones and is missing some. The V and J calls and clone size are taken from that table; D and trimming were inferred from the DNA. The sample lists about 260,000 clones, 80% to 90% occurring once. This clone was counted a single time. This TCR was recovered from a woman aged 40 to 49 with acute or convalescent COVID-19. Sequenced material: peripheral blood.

CDR3 protein: CSAQGAAKLFF. CDR3 bases: TGCAGTGCCCAGGGGGCAGCGAAACTGTTTTTT. V and J are TRBV20-1 and TRBJ1-4, with 8 nucleotides matching TRBD1. The CDR3 extends over 11 amino acids. J was trimmed by 11 bases and V by 6 bases; bases with no gene match: 5. Germline assignment: CDR1 DFQATT and CDR2 SNEGSKA (reference sequence).